This T cell receptor beta chain was sequenced for a study of blood T cell repertoires in COVID-19 (dated by TCRdb to about 2020). In terms of the full investigation: Collaborator samples came from the United States, Italy and Spain and covered acute and convalescent phases of COVID-19. Nearly every sample came with metadata listing a de-identified subject ID, COVID-19 status, age in years and sex. The material from the prospective study consisted of cDNA or gDNA derived from T cells, B-cell-depleted T cells, or PBMCs. Subjects who had been exposed to COVID-19, were actively infected with it, or had recovered from it provided the deeply sampled blood TCRbeta repertoires that made up the dataset. A freely available public database, intended as a resource for researchers studying the immune response to SARS-CoV-2, is where the repertoires were released. Where available, HLA class I and class II types were taken from metadata supplied by the sample provider and were not determined by assay-based typing. The samples were drawn from the first 160 participants of the ongoing ImmuneRACE study and from 950 to 1,500 subjects provided by 6 global collaborators.

Concerning this clone: It has no known antigen specificity. No per-base quality is available; no much larger clone lies one base away.

Summary of the overall study and its limitations: The amount of clinical and demographic metadata varied by source and participant and was provided uncurated.

Each collaborating institution followed its own protocols to collect whole blood in K2EDTA tubes. For TCRbeta analysis, collaborators shipped samples as frozen whole blood, isolated PBMCs, or DNA extracted from either of those sample types. TCRbeta CDR3 regions were amplified from genomic DNA by means of the immunoSEQ Assay, a bias-controlled multiplex PCR. Turning to the authors' computational methods: The number of nucleated cells in each sample was estimated from the amplification of reference gene primers within the assay. Sequence reads were collapsed and filtered to measure the absolute abundance of every unique TCRbeta CDR3 rearrangement. For each sample, productive Simpson clonality was calculated by taking the square root of Simpson's diversity index across productive rearrangements. TCRdb provides this immuneACCESS table in a form limited to in-frame rearrangements. Some clones are lacking; in checked studies, under half of them reflect an unresolved V gene, and why the rest are absent is not known. Clone size and V and J calls were adopted from that table, with D and trimming inferred from the DNA. This sample is represented by about 140,000 clones; about 80% of them were singletons. The ten largest clones represent 1.6% of the sample.

V lost 7 bases and J lost 5 bases, and the count of bases not matched to a germline gene is 17. The CDR3 covers 17 residues, taking in both the cysteine and the phenylalanine. Solely the CDR3 DNA is kept, with 51 bases framed from the first base. For CDR1 and CDR2, the germline V gene lists SGHTA and FQGNSA. The source material was peripheral blood. Recombination connected TRBV7-2 to TRBJ2-5, and TRBD2 aligns with 9 junction nucleotides. This receptor was taken from a human donor in a cohort sampled during active COVID-19. In nucleotide form, the sequence is TGTGCCAGCACCTGGGGGAGCGGGAGGTCACAAGGGGAGACCCAGTACTTC. It encodes CASTWGSGRSQGETQYF. With all but the CDR3 taken from the reference TRBV7-2 and TRBJ2-5 genes, the full variable domain is: GAGVSQSPSNKVTEKGKDVELRCDPISGHTALYWYRQSLGQGLEFLIYFQGNSAPDKSGLPSDRFSAERTGGSVSTLTIQRTQQEDSAVYLCASTWGSGRSQGETQYFGPGTRLLVL.